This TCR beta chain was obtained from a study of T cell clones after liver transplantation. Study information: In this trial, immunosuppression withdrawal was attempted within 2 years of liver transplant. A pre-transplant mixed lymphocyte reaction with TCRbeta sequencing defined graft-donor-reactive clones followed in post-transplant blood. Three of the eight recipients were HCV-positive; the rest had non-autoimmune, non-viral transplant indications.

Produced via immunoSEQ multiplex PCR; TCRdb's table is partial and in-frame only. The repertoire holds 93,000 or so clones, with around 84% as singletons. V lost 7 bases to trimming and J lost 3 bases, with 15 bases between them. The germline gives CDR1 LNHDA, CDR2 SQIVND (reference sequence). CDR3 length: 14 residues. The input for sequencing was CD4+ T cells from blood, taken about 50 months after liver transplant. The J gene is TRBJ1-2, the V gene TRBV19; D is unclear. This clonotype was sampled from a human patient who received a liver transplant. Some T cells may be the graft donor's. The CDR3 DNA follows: TGTGCCAGTACCCTTCCGACGGCGGACTATGGCTACACCTTC. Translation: CASTLPTADYGYTF.